These 30 T cell receptor beta chains were sequenced from one sample in a study of tumor and adjacent non-tumor tissue in lung cancer. This sample's RNA came from whole unsorted tissue. Distant lung tissue was collected more than 3 cm away from the tumor edge. TCRbeta libraries were built with three rounds of nested PCR, modified from ARM-PCR. Using its own MiXCR run on the multiplex PCR reads, TCRdb lists one record per CDR3 protein. The repertoire has about 100,000 distinct CDR3 sequences, about 60% of them found once; the top ten carry roughly 19%. Input material: distant non-tumor lung tissue. Receptor source: a man aged 30 to 39 with non-small cell lung cancer.

This clonotype appeared many times. The chain uses TRBV6-5 and TRBJ1-2, with D unclear. The CDR3 loop spans 13 amino acids. Germline lookup yields CDR1 MNHEY and CDR2 SVGAGI. Between the trimmed V and J ends, which lost 0 bases and 6 bases, there was a span of 8 bases. The chain's CDR3 is CASSYSGIHGYTF. The DNA for the CDR3 is TGTGCCAGCAGTTACTCAGGGATTCATGGCTACACCTTC.

This clonotype was seen a handful of times. V gene TRBV12-3 or TRBV12-4 combines with J gene TRBJ2-1, with D tentatively TRBD1 (6 bases). Between the trimmed V and J ends, which lost 4 bases and 8 bases, there was a span of 12 bases. The CDR3 spans 13 residues. The CDR3 region has the DNA TGTGCCAGCAGTTACAGGGCCCTGGATGAGCAGTTCTTC. It is translated as CASSYRALDEQFF.

V is TRBV20-1 and J is TRBJ2-3; 8 positions match TRBD1. The CDR3 is made up of 13 amino acids. Germline assignment: CDR1 DFQATT and CDR2 SNEGSKA (reference sequence). The CDR3 sequence: CNGRTGRTDTQYF. Written as DNA, the CDR3 is TGCAATGGAAGGACAGGGAGAACAGATACGCAGTATTTT.

Details on this clonotype: At one boundary the junction diverges from the germline segment, which might be a read error. V gene TRBV20-1 combines with J gene TRBJ1-3, with D unresolved. The CDR3 is 13 residues long. In germline, CDR1 is DFQATT, CDR2 SNEGSKA (reference sequence). DNA of the CDR3: TGCAGTGCTGAGCAACAGTATGGAAACGCCATATATTTT. It is translated as CSAEQQYGNAIYF.

A remark on this clonotype: The junction differs from germline at one of its ends, possibly a read error. The rearrangement joins TRBV6-5 to TRBJ2-7; TRBD2 matches at 7 bases. Germline V gives CDR1 MNHEY, CDR2 SVGAGI. The CDR3 contains 17 residues. The CDR3 protein is CDSSYSVCGSHSYEQYF. CDR3 nucleotide sequence: TGTGACAGCAGTTACTCGGTGTGCGGGAGTCATTCCTACGAGCAGTACTTC.

The V and J genes are TRBV6-5 and TRBJ2-1; D call uncertain. Trimming left V 11 bases short and J 6 bases short, with 14 bases between. The CDR3 sequence is 12 residues long. CDR1 is MNHEY and CDR2 is SVGAGI in the germline V gene. CDR3 sequence reads: CACWKPPNEQFF. In nucleotides, the CDR3 is TGTGCCTGCTGGAAGCCCCCCAATGAGCAGTTCTTC.

This clonotype has just one count. The junction departs from the called germline gene at one end, perhaps through a read error. This chain links TRBV5-4 with TRBJ1-1; 7 bases are a match to TRBD1. Germline V CDR1 and CDR2: SGHNT, YYREEE (reference sequence). The CDR3 runs 14 residues. The CDR3 protein is CASSLRGGPAEALF. The DNA of the CDR3 is TGTGCCAGCAGCTTGAGAGGGGGCCCGGCTGAAGCTCTCTTT. Full variable domain (missing parts from reference TRBV5-4 and TRBJ1-1): ETGVTQSPTHLIKTRGQQVTLRCSSQSGHNTVSWYQQALGQGPQFIFQYYREEENGRGNFPPRFSGLQFPNYSSELNVNALELDDSALYLCASSLRGGPAEALFGQGTRLTVV.

Comment on this clonotype: A read error may be the cause here, since a much bigger clone is one base away. The V and J genes are TRBV24-1 and TRBJ1-5; D not resolved. This CDR3 has 15 amino acids. The germline V gene has CDR1 KGHDR and CDR2 SFDVKD. CDR3 bases: TGTGCCACCAGTGATTCAAGGTCTAGCAATCAGTCCCAGCATTTT. Protein: CATSDSRSSNQSQHF.

This clonotype was counted between two and nine times. This may be a read error, as it is one base from a much larger clone. The rearrangement links TRBV5-6 to TRBJ1-1; D is possibly TRBD1 (6 bases). The CDR3 runs 14 residues. Germline loops: CDR1 SGHDT, CDR2 YYEEEE. V shed 6 bases and J shed 0 bases, with 12 bases lying between them. The CDR3 spells CASIRTAMNTEAFF. The CDR3 region has the DNA TGTGCCAGCATCCGGACAGCCATGAACACTGAAGCTTTCTTT. The whole variable domain, remainder taken from reference TRBV5-6 and TRBJ1-1, is DAGVTQSPTHLIKTRGQQVTLRCSPKSGHDTVSWYQQALGQGPQFIFQYYEEEERQRGNFPDRFSGHQFPNYSSELNVNALLLGDSALYLCASIRTAMNTEAFFGQGTRLTVV.

The chain employs TRBV21-1 and TRBJ2-7. TRBV21-1 is assigned pseudogene status. The CDR3 runs to 12 residues. The CDR3 nucleotides are TGTGCCAGCGGGGAAGACGTTTACGAGCAGTACTTC. It specifies CASGEDVYEQYF.

A word on this clonotype: This could be a read error, since a much larger clone is one nucleotide away. This rearrangement joins TRBV10-3 to TRBJ2-6; D possibly uses TRBD1 or TRBD2 (5 bases each). The CDR3 sequence is 16 residues long. CDR1 is ENHRY and CDR2 is SYGVKD in the germline V gene. The CDR3 protein is CAISDSRGAGANVPTF. In DNA, the CDR3 is TGTGCCATCAGTGATTCGAGGGGTGCTGGGGCCAACGTCCCGACTTTC.

The table lists this clonotype with a few counts. This may stem from a read error, because a much larger clone lies one nucleotide away. The chain employs TRBV14 and TRBJ1-1; D remains unclear. V shed 3 bases and J shed 0 bases, with 5 bases lying between them. The CDR3 runs 13 residues. The germline CDR1 and CDR2 sequences are SGHDN and FVKESK. CDR3 in amino acids: CASSQVMNTEAFF. The CDR3 bases are TGTGCCAGCAGCCAGGTTATGAACACTGAAGCTTTCTTT.

To note about this clonotype: Germline and junction disagree at one end, which may indicate a read error. V usage is TRBV29-1 and J usage is TRBJ1-2; D is possibly TRBD1 (6 bases). The CDR3 contains 13 residues. CDR1 and CDR2 (germline): SQVTM, ANQGSEA. CDR3 sequence (DNA): TGCAGCATTTCGGACAGTCGGGTGTGTGGCTACACTTTC. This translates into CSISDSRVCGYTF.

With respect to this clonotype: The conserved closing phenylalanine or tryptophan is absent in this CDR3, likely reflecting a read error. The chain employs TRBV20-1 and TRBJ2-7; TRBD1 aligns across 7 bases. Germline V gene sequence: CDR1 DFQATT, CDR2 SNEGSKA (reference sequence). The ends lost 7 bases at V and 3 bases at J; junction bases unmatched: 6. This CDR3 is 12 amino acids long. The CDR3 DNA reads as TGCAGTGTCGGGACAGCCAGCTACGAGCAGTACCTC. Protein sequence: CSVGTASYEQYL.

As to this clonotype: Since a much larger clone is just one base distant, this may be a read error. The chain uses TRBV5-6 and TRBJ1-1; the D is unclear. Between the trimmed V and J ends, which lost 7 bases and 0 bases, there was a span of 10 bases. This CDR3 spans 13 amino acids. Germline values: CDR1 SGHDT, CDR2 YYEEEE. The CDR3 nucleotides are TGTGCCAGCGAGGAGGTACTGAACACTGAAGCTTTCTTT. Residues: CASEEVLNTEAFF.

This clonotype was observed at least ten times. This chain joins TRBV20-1 and TRBJ2-7; TRBD2 matches at 8 bases. The germline CDR1 and CDR2 sequences are DFQATT and SNEGSKA (reference sequence). The CDR3 is 15 residues long. V was clipped by 3 bases and J by 3 bases; unmatched bases: 10. CDR3 sequence: CSASPPGLGYYEQYF. CDR3 DNA: TGCAGTGCTAGTCCTCCGGGACTAGGTTACTACGAGCAGTACTTC.

This clonotype was recorded at least ten times. The chain carries TRBV6-2 or TRBV6-3 and TRBJ1-5; TRBD1 is a possible D gene (6 bases). The CDR3 covers 14 residues. Germline CDR1 and CDR2: MNHEY and SVGEGT. V lost 6 bases and J 5 bases, leaving 14 bases between the germline ends. The DNA of the CDR3 is TGTGCCAGCAGCCCCGGGACACCTTATCAGCCCCAGCATTTT. This translates into CASSPGTPYQPQHF.

The CDR3 reads CSASLGTSGGGDKQFF. CDR3 bases: TGCAGTGCTAGCTTGGGGACTAGCGGGGGGGGGGATAAGCAGTTCTTC. The V gene is TRBV20-1, the J gene TRBJ2-1; the match to TRBD2 covers 16 bases. Per germline, CDR1 DFQATT and CDR2 SNEGSKA (reference sequence). The V and J ends lost 3 bases and 11 bases, in that order; junction bases with no gene match: 10. The CDR3 is made up of 16 amino acids.

On this clonotype: Just one base apart from a much larger clone, this may be a read error. The V call is TRBV5-6, the J call TRBJ1-6; D is ambiguous. The V gene lost 3 bases and the J gene lost 7 bases, with 8 bases spanning the gap. Germline assignment: CDR1 SGHDT and CDR2 YYEEEE. The CDR3 loop spans 13 amino acids. The CDR3 region has the DNA TGTGCCAGCAGCTCTGCCGGCAATTCACCCCTCCACTTT. Amino acids: CASSSAGNSPLHF.

Notes on this clonotype: The missing conserved phenylalanine or tryptophan at the end of this CDR3 makes a read error likely. The gene calls are TRBV20-1 and TRBJ2-7; the D gene is possibly TRBD2 (5 bases). From germline, CDR1 is DFQATT and CDR2 SNEGSKA (reference sequence). The CDR3 contains 11 residues. The CDR3 sequence: CSTRDEYEQYL. The CDR3 coding sequence is TGCAGTACTAGAGATGAGTACGAGCAGTACTTA.

Concerning this clonotype itself: This could be a read error, since a much larger clone is one nucleotide away. The CDR3 coding sequence is TGCGCCAGCAGCCAAGAGGGGATACTCTATGGCTACACCTTC. This encodes CASSQEGILYGYTF. This chain uses TRBV4-1 with TRBJ1-2, with unresolved D. The V end lost 0 bases, the J end lost 4 bases, and 9 bases lay between the germline ends. CDR3 size: 14 residues. The germline V gene has CDR1 MGHRA and CDR2 YSYEKL.

This clonotype showed up just a few times. With a much larger clone just one base away, this may be a read error. J is TRBJ2-1 and V is TRBV6-1; 9 bases are a match to TRBD1. This CDR3 region has 16 residues. CDR1 and CDR2 from the germline V gene are MNHNS and SASEGT. CDR3 residues: CVSSFETGGSYNEQFF. The CDR3 DNA sequence: TGTGTCAGCAGTTTCGAGACAGGGGGCTCCTACAATGAGCAGTTCTTC.

This clonotype was seen many times. The CDR3 DNA is TGTGCCAGCAGAGGACAGAATGAAAAACTGTTTTTT. Translation gives CASRGQNEKLFF. The chain joins TRBV6-6 to TRBJ1-4, with D perhaps matching TRBD1 (6 bases). V lost 6 bases and J 5 bases, leaving 7 bases between the germline ends. The CDR3 loop spans 12 amino acids. Germline V CDR1 and CDR2: MNHNY, SVGAGI (reference sequence).

Of note for this clonotype: This may come from a read error, since a much larger clone is one base off. The CDR3 loop reads CASSTEDTEAFF. The CDR3 bases are TGTGCCAGCAGTACGGAGGACACTGAAGCTTTCTTT. The V and J genes are TRBV28 and TRBJ1-1; no definite D call. The CDR3 runs 12 residues. V gave up 5 bases and J gave up 3 bases, with 7 bases separating them. Germline V lookup: CDR1 MDHEN, CDR2 SYDVKM.

In this sample, this clonotype turned up a few times. This sequence joins TRBV11-2 and TRBJ1-2, with a possible D match to TRBD1 (5 bases). CDR1 and CDR2 (germline): SGHAT, FQNNGV. This CDR3 is 19 amino acids long. Trimming took off 4 bases at V and 3 bases at J, with 27 bases between the two ends. DNA of the CDR3: TGTGCCAGCAGCTCAGACCTAGACCTAAGGGGAGGATTCGACTATGGCTACACCTTC. Encoded protein: CASSSDLDLRGGFDYGYTF.

In regard to this clonotype: No conserved phenylalanine or tryptophan is present at the end of the CDR3, so a read error is the likely explanation. This chain links TRBV29-1 with TRBJ2-7, with D maybe TRBD2 (5 bases). There are 12 residues in the CDR3. Germline V gives CDR1 SQVTM, CDR2 ANQGSEA. The CDR3, as DNA: TGCAGTGTTGAGGGCACTTCCTACGAGCAGTACTTG. Residues: CSVEGTSYEQYL.

In regard to this clonotype: A read error may be the cause here, since a much bigger clone is one base away. V gene TRBV28 combines with J gene TRBJ1-5, with D unclear. This CDR3 has 14 amino acids. Per the germline V gene, CDR1 is MDHEN and CDR2 is SYDVKM. The germline V and J ends were trimmed by 10 bases and 2 bases, with 15 bases remaining between them. CDR3 DNA sequence: TGTGCCACCTCAACCCCACCGGGCAATCAGCCCCAGCATTTT. This gives the protein CATSTPPGNQPQHF.

As regards this clonotype: This could be a read error, since a much larger clone is one nucleotide away. The genes are TRBV5-4 and TRBJ2-5, with a tentative D call TRBD2 (6 bases). Germline lookup yields CDR1 SGHNT and CDR2 YYREEE (reference sequence). CDR3 length: 14 residues. CDR3 sequence: CACSLTSGRETQYF. CDR3 bases: TGTGCCTGCAGCCTGACTAGTGGGCGGGAGACCCAGTACTTC.

This chain connects TRBV5-5 to TRBJ2-1; TRBD2 matches at 8 bases. The trim removed 4 bases at V and 5 bases at J, leaving 11 bases unmatched. The CDR3 consists of 16 residues. CDR1 is SGHKS and CDR2 is YYEKEE in the germline V gene (reference sequence). CDR3 sequence reads: CASSHIGTRDHNEQFF. The CDR3 DNA follows: TGTGCCAGCAGCCATATCGGGACTAGAGACCACAATGAGCAGTTCTTC.

As for this clonotype: Since a much larger clone is just one base distant, this may be a read error. The chain joins TRBV24-1 to TRBJ2-3, with a weak D call TRBD1 (6 bases). Trimming cost V 5 bases and J 4 bases, with 15 bases left between them. Germline V gene sequence: CDR1 KGHDR, CDR2 SFDVKD. The CDR3 has 15 amino acids. As DNA, the CDR3 is TGTGCCACCAGTGGCGCAGGGGCTTTCGCAGATACGCAGTATTTT. It codes for CATSGAGAFADTQYF.